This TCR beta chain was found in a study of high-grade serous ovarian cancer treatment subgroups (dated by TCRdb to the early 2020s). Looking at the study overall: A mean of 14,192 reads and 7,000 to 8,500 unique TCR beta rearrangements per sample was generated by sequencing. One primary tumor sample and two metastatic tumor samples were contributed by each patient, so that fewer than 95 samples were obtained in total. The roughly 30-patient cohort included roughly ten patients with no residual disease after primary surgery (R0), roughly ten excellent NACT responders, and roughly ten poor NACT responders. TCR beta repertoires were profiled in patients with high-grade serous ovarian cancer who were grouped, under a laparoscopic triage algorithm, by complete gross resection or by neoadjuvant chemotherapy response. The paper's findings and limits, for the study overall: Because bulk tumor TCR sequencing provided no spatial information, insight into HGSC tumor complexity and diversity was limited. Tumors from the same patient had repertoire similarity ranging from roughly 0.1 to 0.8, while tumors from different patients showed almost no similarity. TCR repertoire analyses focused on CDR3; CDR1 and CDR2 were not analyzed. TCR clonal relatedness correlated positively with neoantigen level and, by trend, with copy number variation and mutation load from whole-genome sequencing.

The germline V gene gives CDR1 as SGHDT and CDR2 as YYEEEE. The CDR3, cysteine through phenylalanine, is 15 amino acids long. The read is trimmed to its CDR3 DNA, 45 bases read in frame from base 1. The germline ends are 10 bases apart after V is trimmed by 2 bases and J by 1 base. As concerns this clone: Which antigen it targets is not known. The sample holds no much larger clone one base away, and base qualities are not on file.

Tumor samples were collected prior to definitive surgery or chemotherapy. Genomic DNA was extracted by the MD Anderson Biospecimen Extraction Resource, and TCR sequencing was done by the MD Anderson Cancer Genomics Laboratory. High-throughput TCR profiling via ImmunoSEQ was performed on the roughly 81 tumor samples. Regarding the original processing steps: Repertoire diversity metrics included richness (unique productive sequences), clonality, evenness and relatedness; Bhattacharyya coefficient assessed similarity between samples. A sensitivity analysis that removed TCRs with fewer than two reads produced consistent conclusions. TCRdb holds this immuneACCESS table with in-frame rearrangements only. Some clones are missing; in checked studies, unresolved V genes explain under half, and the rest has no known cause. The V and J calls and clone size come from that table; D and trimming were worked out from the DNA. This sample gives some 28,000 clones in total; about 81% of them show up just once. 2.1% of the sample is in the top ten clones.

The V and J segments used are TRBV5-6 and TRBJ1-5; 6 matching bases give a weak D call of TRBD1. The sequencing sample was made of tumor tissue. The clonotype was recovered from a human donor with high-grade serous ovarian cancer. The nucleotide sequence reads TGTGCCAGCAGCTTTCAGACAGGCAGCAATCAGCCCCAGCATTTT. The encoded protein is CASSFQTGSNQPQHF.